This TCR beta chain was retrieved from a study of T cells in Graves' hyperthyroidism and ophthalmopathy. Amplification of TCR beta CDR3 regions was performed using RNA transcripts as template. The HTBI primer set served for first-round RT-PCR of the TCR CDR3. TCRdb fed the multiplex PCR reads into MiXCR, producing one record per CDR3 protein. The table has around 530,000 distinct CDR3 sequences, 17% seen once. Findings of the study overall: The authors' 13 V-J model separated ophthalmopathy from stable hyperthyroidism.

This clonotype occurred many times. Its antigen remains unknown. This sequence originates from a woman aged 18 to 35 with Graves' ophthalmopathy. What was sequenced was blood.

The CDR3, as DNA: TGTGCCAGCAGCCAAGATGCGTCCGAAACCTCCTACGAGCAGTACTTC. This sequence encodes CASSQDASETSYEQYF. V and J are TRBV4-2 and TRBJ2-7; no definite D call. The ends were cut back, 0 bases at V and 0 bases at J, with 12 bases in the middle. The germline gives CDR1 LGHNA, CDR2 YNFKEQ. The CDR3 is 16 residues long.